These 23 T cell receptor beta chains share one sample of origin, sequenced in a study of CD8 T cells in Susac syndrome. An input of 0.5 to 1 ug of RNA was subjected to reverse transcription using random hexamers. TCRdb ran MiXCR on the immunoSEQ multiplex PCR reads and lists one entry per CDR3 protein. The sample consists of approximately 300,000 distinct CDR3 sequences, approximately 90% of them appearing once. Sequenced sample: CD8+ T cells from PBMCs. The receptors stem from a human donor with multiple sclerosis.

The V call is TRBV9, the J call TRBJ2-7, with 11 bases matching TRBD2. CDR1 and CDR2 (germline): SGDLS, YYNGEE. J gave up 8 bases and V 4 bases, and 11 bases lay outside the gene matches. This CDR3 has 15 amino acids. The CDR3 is CASSLSSGGPWQQYF. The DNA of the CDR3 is TGTGCCAGCAGCCTTTCTAGCGGGGGGCCCTGGCAGCAGTACTTC.

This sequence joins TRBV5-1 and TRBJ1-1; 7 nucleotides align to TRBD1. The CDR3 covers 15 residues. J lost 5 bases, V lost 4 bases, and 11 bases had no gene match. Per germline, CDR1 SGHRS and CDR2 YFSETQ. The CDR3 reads CASSPQTGMSTEAFF. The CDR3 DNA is TGCGCCAGCAGCCCGCAGACAGGGATGTCAACTGAAGCTTTCTTT.

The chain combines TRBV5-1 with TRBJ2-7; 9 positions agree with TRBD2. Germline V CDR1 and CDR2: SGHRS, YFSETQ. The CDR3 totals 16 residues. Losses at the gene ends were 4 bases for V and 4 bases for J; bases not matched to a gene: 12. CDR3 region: CASSPTLAGYLYEQYF. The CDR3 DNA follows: TGCGCCAGCAGCCCCACCCTAGCGGGGTACCTATACGAGCAGTACTTC.

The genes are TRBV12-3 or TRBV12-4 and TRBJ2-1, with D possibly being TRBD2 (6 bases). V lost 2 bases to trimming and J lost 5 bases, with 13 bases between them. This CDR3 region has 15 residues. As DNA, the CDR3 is TGTGCCAGCAGTTTACCATCGGGGGAACACAATGAGCAGTTCTTC. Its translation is CASSLPSGEHNEQFF.

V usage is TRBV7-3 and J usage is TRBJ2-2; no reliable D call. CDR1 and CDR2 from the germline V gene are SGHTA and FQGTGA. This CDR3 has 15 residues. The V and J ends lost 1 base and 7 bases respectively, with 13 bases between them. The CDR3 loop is CASSLNIPAGGELFF. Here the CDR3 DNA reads TGTGCCAGCAGCTTAAATATACCCGCAGGCGGGGAGCTGTTTTTT.

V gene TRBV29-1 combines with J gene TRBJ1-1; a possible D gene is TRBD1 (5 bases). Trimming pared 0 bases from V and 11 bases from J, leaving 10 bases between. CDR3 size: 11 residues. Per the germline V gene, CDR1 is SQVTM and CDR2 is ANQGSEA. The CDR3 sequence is CSVEEGGHAFF. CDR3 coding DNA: TGCAGCGTTGAAGAGGGGGGTCATGCTTTCTTT.

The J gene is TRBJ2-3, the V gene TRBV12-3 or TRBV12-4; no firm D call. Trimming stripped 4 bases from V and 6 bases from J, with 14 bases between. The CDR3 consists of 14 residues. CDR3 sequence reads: CASSSSSSADTQYF. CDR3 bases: TGTGCCAGCAGTTCTAGTTCTTCGGCGGATACGCAGTATTTT.

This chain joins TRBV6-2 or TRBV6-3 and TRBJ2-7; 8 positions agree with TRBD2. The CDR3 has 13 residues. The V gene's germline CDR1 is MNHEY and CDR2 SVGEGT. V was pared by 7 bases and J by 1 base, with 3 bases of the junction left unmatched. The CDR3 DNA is TGTGCCAGCAACAGCGGGGGTTCCTACGAGCAGTACTTC. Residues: CASNSGGSYEQYF.

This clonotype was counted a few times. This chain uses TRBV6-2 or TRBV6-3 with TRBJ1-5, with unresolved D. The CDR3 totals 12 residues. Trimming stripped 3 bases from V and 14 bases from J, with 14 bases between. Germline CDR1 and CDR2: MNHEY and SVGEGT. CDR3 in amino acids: CASSYYPTSKHF. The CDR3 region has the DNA TGTGCCAGCAGTTATTATCCGACAAGCAAGCATTTT.

CDR3 DNA sequence: TGTGCCATCAGTGAGTCCGGACTAGCCTCCTACAATGAGCAGTTCTTC. This codes for CAISESGLASYNEQFF. J is TRBJ2-1 and V is TRBV10-3; 8 bases match TRBD2. Germline V gives CDR1 ENHRY, CDR2 SYGVKD. This CDR3 is 16 amino acids long. After removal of 0 bases from V and 0 bases from J, the junction contained 1 base not matched to a gene.

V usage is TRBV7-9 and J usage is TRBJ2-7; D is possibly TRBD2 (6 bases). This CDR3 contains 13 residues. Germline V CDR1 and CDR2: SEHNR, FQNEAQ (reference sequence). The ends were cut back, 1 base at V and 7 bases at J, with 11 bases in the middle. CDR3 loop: CASSLGGGAEQYF. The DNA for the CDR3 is TGTGCCAGCAGCTTAGGGGGCGGGGCGGAGCAGTACTTC. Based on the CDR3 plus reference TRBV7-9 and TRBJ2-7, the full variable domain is DTGVSQNPRHKITKRGQNVTFRCDPISEHNRLYWYRQTLGQGPEFLTYFQNEAQLEKSRLLSDRFSAERPKGSFSTLEIQRTEQGDSAMYLCASSLGGGAEQYFGPGTRLTVT.

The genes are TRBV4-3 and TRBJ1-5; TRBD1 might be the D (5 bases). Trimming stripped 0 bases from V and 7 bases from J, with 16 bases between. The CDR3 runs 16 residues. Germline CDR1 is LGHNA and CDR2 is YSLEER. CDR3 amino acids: CASSQDFGAGNQPQHF. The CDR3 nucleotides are TGCGCCAGCAGCCAAGATTTTGGGGCGGGGAACCAGCCCCAGCATTTT.

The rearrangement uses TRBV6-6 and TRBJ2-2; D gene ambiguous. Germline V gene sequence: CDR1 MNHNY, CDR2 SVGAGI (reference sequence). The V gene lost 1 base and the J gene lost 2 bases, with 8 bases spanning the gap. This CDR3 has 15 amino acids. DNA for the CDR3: TGTGCCAGCAGTTACTTCGCCTTCAACACCGGGGAGCTGTTTTTT. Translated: CASSYFAFNTGELFF.

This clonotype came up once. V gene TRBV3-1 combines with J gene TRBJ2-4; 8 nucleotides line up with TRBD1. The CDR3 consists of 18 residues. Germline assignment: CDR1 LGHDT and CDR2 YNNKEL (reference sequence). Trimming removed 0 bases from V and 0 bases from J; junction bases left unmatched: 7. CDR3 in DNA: TGTGCCAGCAGCCAAGATGTCGGCAGGGGGCTAGCCAAAAACATTCAGTACTTC. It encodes CASSQDVGRGLAKNIQYF.

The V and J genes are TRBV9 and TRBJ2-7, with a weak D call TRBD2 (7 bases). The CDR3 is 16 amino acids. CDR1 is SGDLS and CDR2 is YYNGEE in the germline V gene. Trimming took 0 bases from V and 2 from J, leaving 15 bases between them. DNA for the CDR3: TGTGCCAGCAGCGTAGGGGGGGGGCAGAACCCCTACGAGCAGTACTTC. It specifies CASSVGGGQNPYEQYF.

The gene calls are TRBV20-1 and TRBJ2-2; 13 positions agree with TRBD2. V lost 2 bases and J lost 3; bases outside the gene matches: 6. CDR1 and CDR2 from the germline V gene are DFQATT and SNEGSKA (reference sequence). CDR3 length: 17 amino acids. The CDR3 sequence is CSARFGLAGVDTGELFF. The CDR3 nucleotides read TGCAGTGCTAGATTTGGACTAGCGGGGGTCGACACCGGGGAGCTGTTTTTT.

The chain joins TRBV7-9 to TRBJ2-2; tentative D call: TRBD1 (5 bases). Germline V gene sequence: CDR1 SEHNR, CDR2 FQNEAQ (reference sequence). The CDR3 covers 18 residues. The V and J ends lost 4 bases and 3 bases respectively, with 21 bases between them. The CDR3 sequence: CASSSTFWTRIYTGELFF. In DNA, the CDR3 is TGTGCCAGCAGCTCAACCTTTTGGACACGAATCTACACCGGGGAGCTGTTTTTT.

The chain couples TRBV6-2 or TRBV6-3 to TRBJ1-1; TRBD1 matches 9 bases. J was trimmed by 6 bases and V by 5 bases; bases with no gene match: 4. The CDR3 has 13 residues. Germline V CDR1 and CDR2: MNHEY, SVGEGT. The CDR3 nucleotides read TGTGCCAGCAGTCCACAGGGGGCCGCTGAAGCTTTCTTT. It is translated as CASSPQGAAEAFF.

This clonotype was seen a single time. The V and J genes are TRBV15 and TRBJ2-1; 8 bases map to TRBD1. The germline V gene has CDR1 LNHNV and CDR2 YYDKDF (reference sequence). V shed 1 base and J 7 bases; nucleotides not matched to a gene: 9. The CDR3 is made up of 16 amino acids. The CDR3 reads CATSRVDRDFYNEQFF. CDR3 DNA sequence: TGTGCCACCAGCAGAGTGGACAGGGATTTCTATAATGAGCAGTTCTTC.

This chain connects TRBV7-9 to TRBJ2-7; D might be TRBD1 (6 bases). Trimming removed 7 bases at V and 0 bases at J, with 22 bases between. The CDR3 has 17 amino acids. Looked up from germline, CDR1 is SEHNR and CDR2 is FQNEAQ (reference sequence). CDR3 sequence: CASKPIMAGTHSYEQYF. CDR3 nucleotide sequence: TGTGCCAGCAAGCCGATCATGGCAGGGACACACTCCTACGAGCAGTACTTC. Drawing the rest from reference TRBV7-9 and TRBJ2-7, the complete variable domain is DTGVSQNPRHKITKRGQNVTFRCDPISEHNRLYWYRQTLGQGPEFLTYFQNEAQLEKSRLLSDRFSAERPKGSFSTLEIQRTEQGDSAMYLCASKPIMAGTHSYEQYFGPGTRLTVT.

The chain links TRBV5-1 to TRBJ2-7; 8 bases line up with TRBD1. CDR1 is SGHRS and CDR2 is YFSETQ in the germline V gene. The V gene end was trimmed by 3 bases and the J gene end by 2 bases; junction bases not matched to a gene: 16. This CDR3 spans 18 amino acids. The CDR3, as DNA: TGCGCCAGCAGCTCGTCGTGGGGACGGGACAGGAAAGCCTACGAGCAGTACTTC. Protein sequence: CASSSSWGRDRKAYEQYF.

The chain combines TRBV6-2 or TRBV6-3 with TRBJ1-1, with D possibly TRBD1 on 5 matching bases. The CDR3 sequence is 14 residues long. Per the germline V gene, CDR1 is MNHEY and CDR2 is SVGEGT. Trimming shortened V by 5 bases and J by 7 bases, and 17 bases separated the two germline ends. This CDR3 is CASSSQGTAYEAFF. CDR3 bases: TGTGCCAGCAGTAGCCAGGGTACAGCCTATGAAGCTTTCTTT.

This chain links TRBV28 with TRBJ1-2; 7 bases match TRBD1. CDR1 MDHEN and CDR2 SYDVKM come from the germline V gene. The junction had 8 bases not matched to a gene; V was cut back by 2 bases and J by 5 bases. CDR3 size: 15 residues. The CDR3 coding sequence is TGTGCCAGCAGTTTACAAGGGATCAGGGGGTATGGCTACACCTTC. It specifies CASSLQGIRGYGYTF.